The next 25 T cell receptor beta chains were all read from a single sample in a study of cytomegalovirus exposure and HLA in healthy donors. Vbeta (60) and Jbeta (13) primers were used in the PCR. Clones were read by immunoSEQ multiplex PCR, and TCRdb kept only the in-frame ones, dropping some. The sample has under 200,000 clones, 85% seen once. Sequencing was performed on PBMCs. The receptors shown here come from a woman aged 45-65 years in good health and CMV-seronegative.

This chain connects TRBV20-1 to TRBJ2-1, with a tentative D call TRBD1 (5 bases). Germline loops: CDR1 DFQATT, CDR2 SNEGSKA (reference sequence). The CDR3 length is 11 residues. Trimming took off 8 bases at V and 0 bases at J, with 5 bases between the two ends. CDR3 sequence (DNA): TGCAGTAGGGGCTCCTACAATGAGCAGTTCTTC. Translation gives CSRGSYNEQFF.

The chain carries TRBV18 and TRBJ1-1; 8 bases fit TRBD1. The CDR3 loop spans 16 amino acids. V lost 5 bases and J lost 1; bases outside the gene matches: 9. Germline CDR1 and CDR2: KGHSH and LQKENI. CDR3 nucleotide sequence: TGTGCCAGCTCATTTGGACAGGGAAGGGAGAACACTGAAGCTTTCTTT. It codes for CASSFGQGRENTEAFF. Supplemented by reference TRBV18 and TRBJ1-1, the full variable domain reads NAGVMQNPRHLVRRRGQEARLRCSPMKGHSHVYWYRQLPEEGLKFMVYLQKENIIDESGMPKERFSAEFPKEGPSILRIQQVVRGDSAAYFCASSFGQGRENTEAFFGQGTRLTVV.

The genes are TRBV28 and TRBJ2-4; TRBD1 matches at 10 bases. The CDR3 consists of 16 residues. V was pared by 5 bases and J by 3 bases, with 7 bases of the junction left unmatched. Germline V CDR1 and CDR2: MDHEN, SYDVKM. The CDR3 DNA reads as TGTGCCAGCAGTGCCTGGACAGGGGGAGACAAAAACATTCAGTACTTC. Amino acids: CASSAWTGGDKNIQYF. Looking up the rest from reference TRBV28 and TRBJ2-4 gives the full variable domain: DVKVTQSSRYLVKRTGEKVFLECVQDMDHENMFWYRQDPGLGLRLIYFSYDVKMKEKGDIPEGYSVSREKKERFSLILESASTNQTSMYLCASSAWTGGDKNIQYFGAGTRLSVL.

This clone showed up just a few times. V gene TRBV9 combines with J gene TRBJ2-1; 8 bases match TRBD2. V shed 4 bases, J shed 4 bases, and the junction held 13 bases outside the gene matches. Germline V gene data show CDR1 as SGDLS and CDR2 as YYNGEE. CDR3 size: 17 residues. CDR3 coding DNA: TGTGCCAGCAGCCCCGCGAGGGCTAGCGGGTTTTACAATGAGCAGTTCTTC. Residues: CASSPARASGFYNEQFF.

The CDR3 DNA follows: TGTGCCAGCAGCTTGGCCCCCGACACCTCCTCTGGAAACACCATATATTTT. Protein sequence: CASSLAPDTSSGNTIYF. The chain carries TRBV5-4 and TRBJ1-3; D is unclear. Trimming removed 0 bases from V and 0 bases from J, with 13 bases in between. The germline V gene has CDR1 SGHNT and CDR2 YYREEE (reference sequence). There are 17 residues in the CDR3.

The chain employs TRBV7-9 and TRBJ2-1, with D possibly matching TRBD2 (5 bases). Germline values: CDR1 SEHNR, CDR2 FQNEAQ (reference sequence). V was clipped by 6 bases and J by 4 bases, with 28 bases between them. CDR3 size: 19 residues. The CDR3 sequence: CASSPLYMEAGVAYNEQFF. The CDR3, as DNA: TGTGCCAGCAGTCCCCTCTATATGGAGGCCGGGGTAGCTTACAATGAGCAGTTCTTC. Using reference TRBV7-9 and TRBJ2-1 for the parts outside the CDR3, the full variable domain is DTGVSQNPRHKITKRGQNVTFRCDPISEHNRLYWYRQTLGQGPEFLTYFQNEAQLEKSRLLSDRFSAERPKGSFSTLEIQRTEQGDSAMYLCASSPLYMEAGVAYNEQFFGPGTRLTVL.

V usage is TRBV5-1 and J usage is TRBJ2-1, with TRBD2 matching over 12 bases. Per the germline V gene, CDR1 is SGHRS and CDR2 is YFSETQ. Germline trimming cut 4 bases from V and 8 bases from J; bases unmatched to any gene: 4. The CDR3 runs to 14 residues. For the CDR3, the DNA is TGCGCCAGCAGCCGGACTAGCGGGATTCATGAGCAGTTCTTC. Protein product: CASSRTSGIHEQFF.

The rearrangement links TRBV7-6 to TRBJ2-2, with D uncertain. V lost 2 bases to trimming and J lost 5 bases, with 3 bases between them. Per germline, CDR1 SGHVS and CDR2 FNYEAQ. This CDR3 comprises 12 residues. CDR3 amino acids: CASSLQTGELFF. The CDR3 nucleotides are TGTGCCAGCAGCTTACAAACCGGGGAGCTGTTTTTT.

The J gene is TRBJ2-7, the V gene TRBV30; 8 nucleotides match TRBD1. Germline trimming cut 0 bases from V and 6 bases from J; bases unmatched to any gene: 4. From germline, CDR1 is GTSNPN and CDR2 SVGIG (reference sequence). The CDR3 has 13 residues. CDR3 nucleotides: TGTGCCTGGAGTGTACGACAGGGGCTCGAGCAGTACTTC. Encoded protein: CAWSVRQGLEQYF.

The chain joins TRBV5-5 to TRBJ2-7; 10 bases map to TRBD1. CDR3 length: 15 residues. After removal of 5 bases from V and 4 bases from J, the junction contained 9 bases not matched to a gene. The germline V gene has CDR1 SGHKS and CDR2 YYEKEE (reference sequence). The CDR3 spells CASRVAGQGVYEQYF. The DNA of the CDR3 is TGTGCCAGCAGGGTGGCTGGACAGGGGGTATACGAGCAGTACTTC.

This sequence joins TRBV28 and TRBJ2-2; 9 bases align to TRBD1. The trim removed 5 bases at V and 0 bases at J, leaving 10 bases unmatched. Germline lookup yields CDR1 MDHEN and CDR2 SYDVKM. The CDR3 consists of 18 residues. In DNA form, the CDR3 reads TGTGCCAGCAGTCCCACCCTCGGGACAGGGACGAACACCGGGGAGCTGTTTTTT. This translates into CASSPTLGTGTNTGELFF.

This rearrangement joins TRBV28 to TRBJ2-7, with D perhaps matching TRBD2 (6 bases). The CDR3 totals 15 residues. The germline CDR1 and CDR2 sequences are MDHEN and SYDVKM. The V gene lost 5 bases and the J gene lost 0 bases, with 14 bases spanning the gap. The DNA for the CDR3 is TGTGCCAGCAGTCTAGGCGGGGCAGGCTCCTACGAGCAGTACTTC. This sequence encodes CASSLGGAGSYEQYF.

About this clone: At one of its ends the junction is not consistent with the germline gene, which may arise from a read error. This chain links TRBV7-9 with TRBJ2-1; the D is unclear. The CDR3 sequence is 11 residues long. In germline, CDR1 is SEHNR, CDR2 FQNEAQ (reference sequence). The CDR3 loop is CSSTPYNEQFF. The CDR3 DNA sequence: TGTTCCAGCACCCCTTACAATGAGCAGTTCTTC.

The chain joins TRBV5-1 to TRBJ2-2; perhaps TRBD1 as D (6 bases). Germline CDR1 and CDR2: SGHRS and YFSETQ. This CDR3 contains 14 residues. V was pared by 3 bases and J by 4 bases, with 10 bases between. CDR3 nucleotide sequence: TGCGCCAGCAGCTGGGGGACATTCACCGGGGAGCTGTTTTTT. Translation: CASSWGTFTGELFF.

V gene TRBV6-1 combines with J gene TRBJ1-5, with TRBD1 matching over 10 bases. J gave up 4 bases and V 3 bases, and 3 bases lay outside the gene matches. CDR1 MNHNS and CDR2 SASEGT come from the germline V gene. The CDR3 spans 15 residues. CDR3 sequence (DNA): TGTGCCAGCAGTGAGACAGGGGGCCGGAATCAGCCCCAGCATTTT. As protein: CASSETGGRNQPQHF.

The V gene is TRBV9, the J gene TRBJ1-1, with D uncertain. The V end was cut by 3 bases, the J end by 0 bases, with 15 bases between. Germline CDR1 is SGDLS and CDR2 is YYNGEE. This CDR3 has 16 amino acids. CDR3 in DNA: TGTGCCAGCAGCGACCCTCCGGGAGGAATGAACACTGAAGCTTTCTTT. This gives the protein CASSDPPGGMNTEAFF. Full variable domain (outside the CDR3, taken from reference TRBV9 and TRBJ1-1): DSGVTQTPKHLITATGQRVTLRCSPRSGDLSVYWYQQSLDQGLQFLIQYYNGEERAKGNILERFSAQQFPDLHSELNLSSLELGDSALYFCASSDPPGGMNTEAFFGQGTRLTVV.

In regard to this clone: The sample contains more than one DNA sequence encoding this CDR3. The genes are TRBV7-2 and TRBJ2-3; a possible D gene is TRBD2 (5 bases). Germline CDR1 is SGHTA and CDR2 is FQGNSA. The CDR3 length is 15 residues. V lost 0 bases to trimming and J lost 0 bases, with 7 bases between them. The CDR3 spells CASSLAWTSTDTQYF. The CDR3 DNA is TGTGCCAGCAGCTTAGCTTGGACTAGCACAGATACGCAGTATTTT.

The rearrangement links TRBV5-4 to TRBJ2-7; possibly TRBD1 for D (5 bases). Between the trimmed V and J ends, which lost 4 bases and 2 bases, there was a span of 13 bases. In germline, CDR1 is SGHNT, CDR2 YYREEE (reference sequence). This CDR3 region has 14 residues. Here the CDR3 DNA reads TGTGCCAGCAGCGATCCCGACAGACCCTACGAGCAGTACTTC. It translates to CASSDPDRPYEQYF.

The rearrangement uses TRBV20-1 and TRBJ2-5; TRBD2 is a possible D gene (6 bases). The V end lost 3 bases, the J end lost 4 bases, and 6 bases lay between the germline ends. The CDR3 contains 11 residues. From germline, CDR1 is DFQATT and CDR2 SNEGSKA (reference sequence). The CDR3 coding sequence is TGCAGTGCTAGCGGGAGAGAGACCCAGTACTTC. It codes for CSASGRETQYF.

This sequence joins TRBV18 and TRBJ2-1; 10 bases are shared with TRBD2. V trimming: 2 bases; J trimming: 6 bases; junction bases outside the gene matches: 7. The CDR3 loop spans 16 amino acids. Germline V gene lookup returns CDR1 KGHSH and CDR2 LQKENI. CDR3 DNA: TGTGCCAGCTCACCAACAGCGGGAGGGCCCACCAATGAGCAGTTCTTC. Its translation: CASSPTAGGPTNEQFF.

The genes are TRBV5-1 and TRBJ1-1; no reliable D call. Trimming removed 0 bases at V and 2 bases at J, with 17 bases between. CDR3 length equals 17 residues. Germline V gene lookup returns CDR1 SGHRS and CDR2 YFSETQ. CDR3 sequence: CASSLGGRWRVNTEAFF. Here the CDR3 DNA reads TGCGCCAGCAGCTTGGGAGGGAGGTGGAGGGTCAACACTGAAGCTTTCTTT. Full variable domain (rest looked up from reference TRBV5-1 and TRBJ1-1): KAGVTQTPRYLIKTRGQQVTLSCSPISGHRSVSWYQQTPGQGLQFLFEYFSETQRNKGNFPGRFSGRQFSNSRSEMNVSTLELGDSALYLCASSLGGRWRVNTEAFFGQGTRLTVV.

This clone was detected only a few times. This rearrangement joins TRBV7-8 to TRBJ2-3; D is undetermined. Germline loops: CDR1 SGHVS, CDR2 FQNEAQ. V dropped 1 base and J dropped 0 bases, with 11 bases sitting between them. The CDR3 length is 16 residues. The CDR3 spells CASSLVASHSTDTQYF. In DNA form, the CDR3 reads TGTGCCAGCAGCTTAGTGGCTAGTCATAGCACAGATACGCAGTATTTT.

This chain uses TRBV28 with TRBJ2-1, with D possibly matching TRBD2 (7 bases). Germline-derived CDR1 and CDR2 are MDHEN and SYDVKM. The CDR3 extends over 16 amino acids. V lost 2 bases and J 5 bases, leaving 16 bases between the germline ends. The DNA for the CDR3 is TGTGCCAGCAGTTTAGGTCTGAGCGGGACAAACAATGAGCAGTTCTTC. Translating it yields CASSLGLSGTNNEQFF. Full variable domain (missing parts from reference TRBV28 and TRBJ2-1): DVKVTQSSRYLVKRTGEKVFLECVQDMDHENMFWYRQDPGLGLRLIYFSYDVKMKEKGDIPEGYSVSREKKERFSLILESASTNQTSMYLCASSLGLSGTNNEQFFGPGTRLTVL.

The chain uses TRBV5-6 and TRBJ2-1; D uncertain. Germline CDR1 SGHDT, CDR2 YYEEEE. V was pared by 4 bases and J by 4 bases, with 15 bases between. CDR3 size: 15 residues. The CDR3 sequence: CASSLSQIGYNEQFF. The CDR3 DNA sequence: TGTGCCAGCAGCCTGTCGCAAATCGGGTACAATGAGCAGTTCTTC.

This clone was detected only once. The chain employs TRBV6-4 and TRBJ2-1; 9 positions match TRBD2. Germline CDR1 and CDR2: MRHNA and SNTAGT. CDR3 length equals 17 residues. V was pared by 10 bases and J by 0 bases, with 13 bases of the junction left unmatched. The CDR3 loop is CATLAAGGPCSYNEQFF. CDR3 DNA sequence: TGTGCCACCCTAGCGGCGGGAGGGCCTTGCTCCTACAATGAGCAGTTCTTC.